This T cell receptor (beta chain) emerged from a study of blood T cell repertoires in COVID-19. Study summary: The United States, Italy and Spain supplied acute and convalescent COVID-19 samples.

Cohort 3 donors were reported recovered after two negative PCRs, clearance, or symptom resolution. In germline, CDR1 is MNHEY, CDR2 SMNVEV (reference sequence). Trimming pared 2 bases from V and 3 bases from J, leaving 21 bases between. This CDR3 has 18 residues. Clones were sequenced by immunoSEQ multiplex PCR, and TCRdb holds only the in-frame ones, with some missing. Of about 170,000 clones listed, around 91% are singletons. The specimen sequenced was PBMCs or T cells enriched from blood (not recorded which). This rearrangement joins TRBV27 to TRBJ2-3, with D possibly TRBD2 on 5 matching bases. The receptor comes from a woman between 18 and 29 years old who had recovered from COVID-19. The CDR3 is CASSLPVEVGGPTDTQYF. The CDR3 region has the DNA TGTGCCAGCAGTTTACCTGTAGAAGTCGGAGGCCCGACAGATACGCAGTATTTT.